This record looks at one T cell receptor beta chain sequence and its context. Its specific antigen is unknown. Per-base qualities were not stored, and no clone one base away is much larger. The listed sequencing device is Illumina NovaSeq 6000. cDNA libraries for TCRalpha and TCRbeta were prepared by 5'RACE using constant-segment primers, with sample barcodes and unique molecular identifiers added. RNA was extracted from every sample with Trizol reagent. Library amplification was performed in two PCR steps, and a second sample barcode and Illumina TruSeq adapters were introduced in the second step. Libraries were sequenced on an Illumina NovaSeq with 2 x 150 bp paired-end reads. Regarding the original processing steps: The reads were demultiplexed and collapsed into UMI-guided consensus sequences using migec v1.2.7. With mixcr v2.1.11, UMI consensuses were aligned to TRA and TRB V and J templates and assembled into clonotypes. A clonotype was counted as expanded or contracted only if both edgeR and NoisET called the change significant, with noise models trained on biological replicates. For edgeR calls, the thresholds were a false discovery rate-adjusted p below 0.01 and a log2 fold-change of 1. As an exploratory analysis of dynamics, PCA with hierarchical clustering was applied to max-normalized trajectories of the 1000 most abundant clonotypes. Each responding clone was given a CD4 or CD8 phenotype based on the CD4+ and CD8+ repertoires, which had been sequenced separately. The public reads were reprocessed in TCRdb via fastp at Q25 and MiXCR, keeping in-frame beta chains. Rows matching on CDR3 protein sequence are summarized as one entry with the most common DNA and genes. These V and J calls originate from TCRdb's pipeline instead of the authors' own analysis. The sample table holds under 90,000 distinct CDR3 sequences, of which approximately 15% were seen once. Of the sample, 30% to 35% is held by the ten largest clones.

PBMCs were isolated by Ficoll-Paque density gradient centrifugation. The sample originates from a study of T-cell memory formation after mild COVID-19 (dated by TCRdb to the early 2020s). In the study overall: Most TCR sequence clusters were specific to one of the two donors. T-cell clones expanding and contracting after mild COVID-19 in two donors were tracked by longitudinal TCRalpha and TCRbeta repertoire sequencing. Two young, previously healthy adult volunteers, one female and one male, were included in the cohort. The study at large found these results: Contracting CD4+ clones turned up mainly in the CM and EM memory subsets, whereas EMRA was where CD8+ clones were enriched. The detection of some responding clones in pre-infection memory suggests that pre-existing cross-reactive memory T cells joined the SARS-CoV-2 response. The second-wave clones that peaked on day 37 were not confirmed to be SARS-CoV-2 specific. The study covered only two mild cases, and larger cohorts including severe cases with pre-infection samples were considered necessary. From day 15 to 85, contracting clones showed balanced CD4/CD8 phenotypes, whereas a second wave of clones that expanded from day 15 to 37 leaned towards CD4+.

V is cut by 0 bases and J by 4 bases, and the space between the germline ends is 15 bases. The CDR3, cysteine through phenylalanine, is 17 amino acids long. The kept DNA is CDR3 alone, 51 bases in frame from the first base. CDR1 and CDR2 were assigned from the germline V gene (reference sequence) as LNHNV and YYDKDF. Sequencing was done on a sample of PBMCs or a T cell subset sorted from them (not recorded which). The TCR sequence derives from an adult woman who had mild COVID-19 (a few samples of this study predate the infection). The sample titles of this study are shuffled in the database, so cell type and time point are left out; the donor was told from shared clones. The rearranged chain carries TRBV15 and TRBJ2-2; the D call is possibly TRBD1 or TRBD2, each sharing 6 bases. Here the CDR3 is given as CATSRDPGGPVTGELFF. The nucleotide sequence is given as TGTGCCACCAGCAGAGATCCTGGGGGGCCGGTCACCGGGGAGCTGTTTTTT.